What follows describes a single T cell receptor beta chain. Antigen specificity is unknown. The CDR3 totals 12 residues. V was cut by 1 base and J by 11 bases, with 9 bases left in between. CDR1 is GTSNPN and CDR2 is SVGIG in the germline V gene (reference sequence). Produced via immunoSEQ multiplex PCR; TCRdb's table is partial and in-frame only. The data contain approximately 150,000 clones, about 93% of them seen just once; the ten biggest clones take up 5.4%. The sample originates from a study of T cell responses to AZD1222 COVID-19 vaccine. Study findings and constraints: Clonal diversity was possibly underestimated, and white British individuals and females predominated among donors.

The chain carries TRBV30 and TRBJ1-6; maybe TRBD1 (5 bases). This clonotype originated in an adult in good health. Sequences were derived from peripheral blood, sampled on day 0 of AZD1222 vaccination. For the CDR3, the DNA is TGTGCCTGGAGTGGGGGGAGCCCACCCCTCCACTTT. Its protein is CAWSGGSPPLHF.